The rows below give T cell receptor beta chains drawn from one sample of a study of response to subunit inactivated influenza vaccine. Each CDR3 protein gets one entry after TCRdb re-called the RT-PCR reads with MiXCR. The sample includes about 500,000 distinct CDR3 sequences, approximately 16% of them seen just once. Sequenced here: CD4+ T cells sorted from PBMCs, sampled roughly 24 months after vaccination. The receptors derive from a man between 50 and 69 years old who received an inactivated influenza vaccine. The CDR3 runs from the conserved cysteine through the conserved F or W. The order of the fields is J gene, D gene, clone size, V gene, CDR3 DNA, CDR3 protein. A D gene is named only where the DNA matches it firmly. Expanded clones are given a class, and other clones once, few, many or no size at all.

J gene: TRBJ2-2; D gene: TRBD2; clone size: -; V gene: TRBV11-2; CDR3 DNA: TGTGCCAGCAGCTCGAGGACTAGCGGGGCCCTAAACACCGGGGAGCTGTTTTTT; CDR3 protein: CASSSRTSGALNTGELFF
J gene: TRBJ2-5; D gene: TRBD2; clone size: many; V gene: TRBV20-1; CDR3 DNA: TGCAGTGCTAAAGCGGCGACTAGCGGAAAAGAGACCCAGTACTTC; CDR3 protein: CSAKAATSGKETQYF
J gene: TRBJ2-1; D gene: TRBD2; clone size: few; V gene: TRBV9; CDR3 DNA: TGTGCCAGCAGCGTAGGTTTAGCGGGGGGCTTCGCTGAGCAGTTCTTC; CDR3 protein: CASSVGLAGGFAEQFF
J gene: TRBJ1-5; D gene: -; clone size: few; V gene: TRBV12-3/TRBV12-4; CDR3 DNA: TGTGCCAGCAGTTTTAGACACGATACTCAGCCCCAGCATTTT; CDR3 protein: CASSFRHDTQPQHF
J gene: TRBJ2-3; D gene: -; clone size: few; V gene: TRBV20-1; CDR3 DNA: TGCAGTGCTACCCATTGGGGGACAGATACGCAGTATTTT; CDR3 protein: CSATHWGTDTQYF
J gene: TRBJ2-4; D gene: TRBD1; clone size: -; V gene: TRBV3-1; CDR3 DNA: TGTGCCAGCAGCCAACAGGACAGGGTAAACATTCAGTACTTC; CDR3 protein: CASSQQDRVNIQYF
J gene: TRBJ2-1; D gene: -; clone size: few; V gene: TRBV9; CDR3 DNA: TGTGCCAGCAGCGTAGCCGCTCGTAGCGGCGACTTTAACAATGAGCAGTTCTTC; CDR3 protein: CASSVAARSGDFNNEQFF
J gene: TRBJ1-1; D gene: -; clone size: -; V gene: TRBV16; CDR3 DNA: TGTGCCAGCAGCCAATCGTCACGGGGAGCTTTCTTT; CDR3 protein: CASSQSSRGAFF
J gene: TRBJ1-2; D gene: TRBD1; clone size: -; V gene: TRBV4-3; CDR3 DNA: TGCGCCAGCAGCCAAGGACAGGGGAGCTATGGCTACACCTTC; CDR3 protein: CASSQGQGSYGYTF
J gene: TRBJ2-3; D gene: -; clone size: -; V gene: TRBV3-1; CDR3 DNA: TGTGCCAGCAGCCAAGGCACTTGGACAGATACGCAGTATTTT; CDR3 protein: CASSQGTWTDTQYF
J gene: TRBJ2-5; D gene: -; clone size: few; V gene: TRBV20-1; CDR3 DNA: TGCAGTGCTATATCCGCTATGGAGACCCAGTACTTC; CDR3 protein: CSAISAMETQYF
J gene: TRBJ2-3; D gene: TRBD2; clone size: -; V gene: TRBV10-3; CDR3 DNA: TGTGCCATCAGTGAGTCGATGGGGAGGGCCGATACGCAGTATTTT; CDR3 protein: CAISESMGRADTQYF
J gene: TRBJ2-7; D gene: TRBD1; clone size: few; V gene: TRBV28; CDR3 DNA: TGTGCCAGCAGTTTCAGACAGGGTCAGACCTACGAGCAGTACTTC; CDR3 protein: CASSFRQGQTYEQYF
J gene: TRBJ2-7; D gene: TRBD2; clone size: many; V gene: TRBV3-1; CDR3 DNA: TGTGCCAGCAGCCTGTCTAGCGGAAGGTACGAGCAGTACTTC; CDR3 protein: CASSLSSGRYEQYF
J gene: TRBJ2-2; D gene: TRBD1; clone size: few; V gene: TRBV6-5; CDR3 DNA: TGTGCCAGCAGTTGGAGGACAGGGGGCACCGGGGAGCTGTTTTTT; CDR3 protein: CASSWRTGGTGELFF
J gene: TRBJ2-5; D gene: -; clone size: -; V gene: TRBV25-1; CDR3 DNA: TGTGCCAGCAGTCAGGCCAGGTGGGGGAGGGAGACCCAGTACTTC; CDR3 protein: CASSQARWGRETQYF
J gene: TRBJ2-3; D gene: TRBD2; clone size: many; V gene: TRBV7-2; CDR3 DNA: TGTGCCAGCAGCAAGACTAGCGGGGGGGCCGGAGATACGCAGTATTTT; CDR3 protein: CASSKTSGGAGDTQYF
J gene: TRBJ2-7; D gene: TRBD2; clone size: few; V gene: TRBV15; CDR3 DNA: TGTGCCACCATCGGCGGGAGTGGCAACGAGCAGTACTTC; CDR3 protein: CATIGGSGNEQYF
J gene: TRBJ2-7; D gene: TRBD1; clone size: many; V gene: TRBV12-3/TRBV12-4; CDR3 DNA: TGTGCCAGCAGTTCTCTCCCGGGTGGACAGGGGGCCTACGAGCAGTACTTC; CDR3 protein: CASSSLPGGQGAYEQYF
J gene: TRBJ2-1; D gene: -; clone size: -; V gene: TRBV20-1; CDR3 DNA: TGCAGTGCTAGAGTTAAAGGCCTAGCCCTCTACAATGAGCAGTTCTTC; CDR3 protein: CSARVKGLALYNEQFF
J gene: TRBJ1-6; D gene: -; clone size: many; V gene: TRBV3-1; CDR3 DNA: TGTGCCAGCAGCCAAGCAGGGGCAGTGACTTCACCCCTCCACTTT; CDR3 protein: CASSQAGAVTSPLHF
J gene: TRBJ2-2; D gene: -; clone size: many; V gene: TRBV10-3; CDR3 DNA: TGTGCCATCAGGAAGGGTATGGACACCGGGGAGCTGTTTTTT; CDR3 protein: CAIRKGMDTGELFF
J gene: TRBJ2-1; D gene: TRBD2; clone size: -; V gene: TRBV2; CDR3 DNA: TGTGCCAGCAGCGAACTAGCGGGTTCATACAATGAGCAGTTCTTC; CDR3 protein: CASSELAGSYNEQFF
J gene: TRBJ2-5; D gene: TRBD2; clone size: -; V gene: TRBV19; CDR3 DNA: TGTGCCAGCTCCCAAGGGGGACTAGCGGGGCAAGAGACCCAGTACTTC; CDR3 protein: CASSQGGLAGQETQYF
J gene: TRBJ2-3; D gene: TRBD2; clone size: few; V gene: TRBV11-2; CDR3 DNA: TGTGCCAGCAGCCTGGCCGGTGCGACTAGCGGTCACACAGATACGCAGTATTTT; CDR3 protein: CASSLAGATSGHTDTQYF
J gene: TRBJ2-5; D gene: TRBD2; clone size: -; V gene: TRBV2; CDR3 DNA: TGTGCCAGCAGTGGGACTAGCCGGGAGACCCAGTACTTC; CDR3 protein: CASSGTSRETQYF
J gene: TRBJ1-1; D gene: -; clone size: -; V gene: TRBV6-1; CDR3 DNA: TGTGCCAGCAGACCACGTGGGGGCTGGAACACTGAAGCTTTCTTT; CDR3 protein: CASRPRGGWNTEAFF
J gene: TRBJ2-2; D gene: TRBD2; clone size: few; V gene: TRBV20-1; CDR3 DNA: TGCAGTGCTCCTAGCGGGGGGGCGGCCGGGGAGCTGTTTTTT; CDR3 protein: CSAPSGGAAGELFF
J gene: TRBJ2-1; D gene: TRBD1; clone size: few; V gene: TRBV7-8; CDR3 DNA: TGTGCCAGCAGCGGATCCGGGACAGATAATGAGCAGTTCTTC; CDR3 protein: CASSGSGTDNEQFF
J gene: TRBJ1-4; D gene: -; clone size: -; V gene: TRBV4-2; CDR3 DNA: TGTGCCAGCAGCCAAGACAGGGGTGACGCGGAAAAACTGTTTTTT; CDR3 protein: CASSQDRGDAEKLFF
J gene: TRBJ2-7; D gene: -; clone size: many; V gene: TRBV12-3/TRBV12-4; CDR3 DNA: TGTGCCAGCAGTTTCTGGGGGACGACCATGAGCTCCTACGAGCAGTACTTC; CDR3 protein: CASSFWGTTMSSYEQYF
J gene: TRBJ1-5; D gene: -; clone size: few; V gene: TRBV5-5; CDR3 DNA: TGTGCCAGCAGCTTGGAAGGTCTCCGAGGGATTCAGCCCCAGCATTTT; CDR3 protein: CASSLEGLRGIQPQHF
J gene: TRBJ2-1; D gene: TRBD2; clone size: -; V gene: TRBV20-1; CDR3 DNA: TGCAGTGTGGGGACTAGCGGGGGTAGGAATGAGCAGTTCTTC; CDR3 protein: CSVGTSGGRNEQFF
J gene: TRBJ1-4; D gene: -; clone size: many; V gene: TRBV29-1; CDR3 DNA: TGCAGCGTTGGACAGGCTAATGAAAAACTGTTTTTT; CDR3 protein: CSVGQANEKLFF
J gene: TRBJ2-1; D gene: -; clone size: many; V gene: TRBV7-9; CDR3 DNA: TGTGCCAGCAGCCCGGCGTGGACAGATAACAATGAGCAGTTCTTC; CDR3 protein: CASSPAWTDNNEQFF
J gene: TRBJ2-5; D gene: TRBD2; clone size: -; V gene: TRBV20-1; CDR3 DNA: TGCAGTGCTCGACGACTAGCTGGGACCCAGTACTTC; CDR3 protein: CSARRLAGTQYF
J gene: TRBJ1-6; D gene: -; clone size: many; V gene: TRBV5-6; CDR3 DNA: TGTGCCAGCAGCTTACCGCCAGGAAATTCACCCCTCCACTTT; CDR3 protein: CASSLPPGNSPLHF
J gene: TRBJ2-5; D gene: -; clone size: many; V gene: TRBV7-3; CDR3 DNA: TGTGCCAGCAGCTTTGGTGAACGGGAGACCCAGTACTTC; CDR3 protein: CASSFGERETQYF
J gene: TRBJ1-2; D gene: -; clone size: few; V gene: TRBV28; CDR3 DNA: TGTGCCAGCAGTTTATTGGGTCACTATGGCTACACCTTC; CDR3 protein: CASSLLGHYGYTF
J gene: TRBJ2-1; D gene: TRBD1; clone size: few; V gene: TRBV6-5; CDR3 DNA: TGTGCCAGCATTAATACTCGAGGGACAGACAATGAGCAGTTCTTC; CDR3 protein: CASINTRGTDNEQFF
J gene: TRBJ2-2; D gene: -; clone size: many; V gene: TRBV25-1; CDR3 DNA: TGTGCCAGCAGTGAATGGGTCCGCGCTCCCACCACGGCCGGGGAGCTGTTTTTT; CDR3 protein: CASSEWVRAPTTAGELFF
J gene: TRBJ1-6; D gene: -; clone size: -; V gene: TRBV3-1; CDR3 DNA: TGTGCCAGCAGCCAGGGGATCAGGGTTTCACCCCTCCACTTT; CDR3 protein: CASSQGIRVSPLHF
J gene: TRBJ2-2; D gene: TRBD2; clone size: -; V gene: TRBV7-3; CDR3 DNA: TGTGCCAGCAGCTTAACGGCTAGCGGGAGAACGGACACCGGGGAGCTGTTTTTT; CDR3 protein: CASSLTASGRTDTGELFF
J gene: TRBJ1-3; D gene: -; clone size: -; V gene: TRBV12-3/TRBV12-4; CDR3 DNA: TGTGCCAGCAGTTTAGGGGGGACCTTCTCTGGAAACACCATATATTTT; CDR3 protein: CASSLGGTFSGNTIYF
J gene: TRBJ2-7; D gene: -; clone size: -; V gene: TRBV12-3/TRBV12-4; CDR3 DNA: TGTGCCAGCAGCCGGCCCCCTAAGGACATTTACGGGCACGAGCAGTACTTC; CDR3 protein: CASSRPPKDIYGHEQYF
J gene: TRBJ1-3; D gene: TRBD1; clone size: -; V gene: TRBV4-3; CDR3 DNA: TGCACCAGCAGCCAAGAGACAGGGGTTGGAAACACCATATATTTT; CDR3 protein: CTSSQETGVGNTIYF
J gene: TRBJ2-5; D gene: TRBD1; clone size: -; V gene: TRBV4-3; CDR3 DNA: TGCGCCAGCAGCCAAGGCTCAGGGACAGAAGAGACCCAGTACTTC; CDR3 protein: CASSQGSGTEETQYF
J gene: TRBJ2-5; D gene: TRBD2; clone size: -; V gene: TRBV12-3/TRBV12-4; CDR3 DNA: TGTGCCAGCAGTTTACACGCGGGAGAAGAGACCCAGTACTTC; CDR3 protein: CASSLHAGEETQYF